The 10 T cell receptor beta chains in this list originate from one sample, sequenced in a study of T cell responses to AZD1222 COVID-19 vaccine. Some clones are missing from TCRdb's copy, which holds only in-frame ones; the method was immunoSEQ multiplex PCR. The table shows 150,000 to 200,000 clones, with 88% occurring only once. Sequenced here: peripheral blood, sampled on day 0 of AZD1222 vaccination. These receptor sequences come from an adult in good health.

With respect to this clone: Additional DNA sequences in this sample encode the identical CDR3. This chain joins TRBV18 and TRBJ2-2, with a weak D call TRBD2 (5 bases). Germline V gene sequence: CDR1 KGHSH, CDR2 LQKENI. The CDR3 is made up of 12 amino acids. With 3 bases removed from V and 6 bases from J, the gap between germline ends came to 5 bases. This CDR3 reads CASSPGAGELFF. The CDR3 DNA reads as TGTGCCAGCTCACCCGGGGCCGGGGAGCTGTTTTTT.

The V gene is TRBV24-1, the J gene TRBJ2-7; 8 nucleotides line up with TRBD1. The CDR3 contains 17 residues. V gave up 0 bases and J gave up 1 base; unmatched junction bases: 7. The germline V gene has CDR1 KGHDR and CDR2 SFDVKD. This CDR3 is CATSDLSSGTGSYEQYF. CDR3 bases: TGTGCCACCAGTGATTTGAGCTCTGGGACAGGTTCCTACGAGCAGTACTTC.

This clone was detected only a few times. The chain is built from TRBV29-1 and TRBJ2-2; 9 bases match TRBD2. Losses at the gene ends were 7 bases for V and 5 bases for J; bases not matched to a gene: 5. CDR3 length: 13 amino acids. Germline assignment: CDR1 SQVTM and CDR2 ANQGSEA. CDR3 amino acids: CSGRTSETGELFF. Here the CDR3 DNA reads TGCAGCGGACGGACTAGCGAAACCGGGGAGCTGTTTTTT.

V usage is TRBV7-2 and J usage is TRBJ1-1, with D possibly being TRBD1 (6 bases). The CDR3 loop spans 12 amino acids. V shed 7 bases and J shed 4 bases, with 10 bases lying between them. Per germline, CDR1 SGHTA and CDR2 FQGNSA. The CDR3 protein is CASNAGVTEAFF. As DNA, the CDR3 is TGTGCCAGCAATGCAGGGGTCACTGAAGCTTTCTTT.

This chain connects TRBV23-1 to TRBJ1-5; 12 bases fit TRBD1. TRBV23-1 has ORF status, its function being uncertain. The CDR3 runs to 20 residues. With V trimmed by 4 bases and J by 0 bases, 13 bases remained unmatched. CDR3 in DNA: TGCGCCAGCAGTCCGAGCCCCGGGACAGGGGGCGACGATAGCAATCAGCCCCAGCATTTT. Its translation: CASSPSPGTGGDDSNQPQHF.

The chain is built from TRBV28 and TRBJ2-7; D ambiguous. From germline, CDR1 is MDHEN and CDR2 SYDVKM. The CDR3 totals 15 residues. The V and J ends lost 7 bases and 2 bases respectively, with 18 bases between them. As DNA, the CDR3 is TGTGCCAGCACGATCGAAGGGCCTCAGGCCTACGAGCAGTACTTC. This codes for CASTIEGPQAYEQYF.

This clone was counted a few times. The CDR3 reads CASKVVAGALYEQYF. The CDR3 DNA follows: TGTGCCAGCAAGGTTGTGGCAGGGGCCTTATACGAGCAGTACTTC. The rearrangement uses TRBV6-5 and TRBJ2-7; weak D call: TRBD1 (6 bases). Germline values: CDR1 MNHEY, CDR2 SVGAGI. CDR3 length equals 15 residues. Trimming stripped 7 bases from V and 4 bases from J, with 20 bases between.

This chain links TRBV4-3 with TRBJ2-3, with a weak D call TRBD2 (6 bases). Trimming pared 0 bases from V and 2 bases from J, leaving 18 bases between. This CDR3 spans 18 amino acids. From germline, CDR1 is LGHNA and CDR2 YSLEER. CDR3 in amino acids: CASSQEYEIWGDTDTQYF. CDR3 coding DNA: TGCGCCAGCAGCCAAGAATACGAAATCTGGGGGGACACAGATACGCAGTATTTT.

The chain recombines TRBV30 with TRBJ1-5; D is undetermined. This CDR3 has 14 residues. The V and J ends lost 0 bases and 7 bases respectively, with 13 bases between them. Per germline, CDR1 GTSNPN and CDR2 SVGIG (reference sequence). CDR3 in DNA: TGTGCCTGGAGTGTACGTGGGGTGGGGCAGCCCCAGCATTTT. Translated, it gives CAWSVRGVGQPQHF.

The chain uses TRBV29-1 and TRBJ1-1, with 9 nucleotides matching TRBD1. CDR1 is SQVTM and CDR2 is ANQGSEA in the germline V gene. Trimming at V came to 1 base and at J to 7 bases, leaving 10 bases not matched to a gene. CDR3 size: 15 residues. CDR3 loop: CSVEGQGVGWGEAFF. CDR3 DNA: TGCAGCGTTGAAGGACAGGGGGTGGGGTGGGGTGAAGCTTTCTTT.